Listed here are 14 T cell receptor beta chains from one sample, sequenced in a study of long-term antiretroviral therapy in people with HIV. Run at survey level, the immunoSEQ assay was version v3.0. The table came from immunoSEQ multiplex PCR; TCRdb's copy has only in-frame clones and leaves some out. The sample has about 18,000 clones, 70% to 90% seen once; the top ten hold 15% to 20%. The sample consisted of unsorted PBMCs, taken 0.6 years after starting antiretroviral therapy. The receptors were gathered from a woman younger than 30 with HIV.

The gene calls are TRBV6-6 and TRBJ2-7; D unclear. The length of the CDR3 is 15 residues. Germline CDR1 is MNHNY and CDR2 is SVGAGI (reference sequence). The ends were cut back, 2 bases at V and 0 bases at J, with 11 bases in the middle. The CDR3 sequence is CASSYPQSPSYEQYF. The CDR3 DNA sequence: TGTGCCAGCAGTTACCCCCAGTCCCCCTCCTACGAGCAGTACTTC.

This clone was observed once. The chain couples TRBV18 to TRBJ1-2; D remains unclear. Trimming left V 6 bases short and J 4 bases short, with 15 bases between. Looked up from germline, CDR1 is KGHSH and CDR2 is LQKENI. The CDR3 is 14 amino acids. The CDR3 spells CASSPVRESYGYTF. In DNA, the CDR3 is TGTGCCAGCTCCCCAGTGAGGGAGAGCTATGGCTACACCTTC.

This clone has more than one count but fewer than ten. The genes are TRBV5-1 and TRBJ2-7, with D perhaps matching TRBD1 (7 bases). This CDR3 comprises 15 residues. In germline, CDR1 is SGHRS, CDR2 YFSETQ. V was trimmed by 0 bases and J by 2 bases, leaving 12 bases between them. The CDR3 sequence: CASSLEEGAPYEQYF. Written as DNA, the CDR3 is TGCGCCAGCAGCTTGGAGGAGGGGGCGCCCTACGAGCAGTACTTC. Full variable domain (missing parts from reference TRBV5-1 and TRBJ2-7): KAGVTQTPRYLIKTRGQQVTLSCSPISGHRSVSWYQQTPGQGLQFLFEYFSETQRNKGNFPGRFSGRQFSNSRSEMNVSTLELGDSALYLCASSLEEGAPYEQYFGPGTRLTVT.

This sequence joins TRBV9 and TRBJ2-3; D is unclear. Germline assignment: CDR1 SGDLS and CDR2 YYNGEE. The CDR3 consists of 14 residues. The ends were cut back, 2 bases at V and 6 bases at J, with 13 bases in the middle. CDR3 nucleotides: TGTGCCAGCAGCGTGGAACATAAGGTCGATACGCAGTATTTT. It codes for CASSVEHKVDTQYF.

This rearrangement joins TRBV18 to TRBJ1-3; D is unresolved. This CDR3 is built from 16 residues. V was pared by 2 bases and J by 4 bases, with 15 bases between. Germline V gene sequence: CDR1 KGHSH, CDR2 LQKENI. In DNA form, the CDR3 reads TGTGCCAGCTCACCATCCACCGAGGCGGAGGGAAACACCATATATTTT. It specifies CASSPSTEAEGNTIYF. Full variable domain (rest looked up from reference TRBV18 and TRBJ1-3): NAGVMQNPRHLVRRRGQEARLRCSPMKGHSHVYWYRQLPEEGLKFMVYLQKENIIDESGMPKERFSAEFPKEGPSILRIQQVVRGDSAAYFCASSPSTEAEGNTIYFGEGSWLTVV.

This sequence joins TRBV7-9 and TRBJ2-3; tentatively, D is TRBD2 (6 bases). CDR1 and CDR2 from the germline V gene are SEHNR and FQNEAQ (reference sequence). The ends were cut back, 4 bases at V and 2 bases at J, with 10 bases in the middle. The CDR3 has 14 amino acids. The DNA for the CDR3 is TGTGCCAGCAGCTCTCGGGAGTCCACAGATACGCAGTATTTT. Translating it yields CASSSRESTDTQYF.

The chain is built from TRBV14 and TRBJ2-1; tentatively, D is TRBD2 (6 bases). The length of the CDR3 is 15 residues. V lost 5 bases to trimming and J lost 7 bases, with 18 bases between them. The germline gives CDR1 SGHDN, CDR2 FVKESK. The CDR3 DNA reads TGTGCCAGCAGCAGGCGGGGACGCACGCTAAATGAGCAGTTCTTC. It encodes CASSRRGRTLNEQFF.

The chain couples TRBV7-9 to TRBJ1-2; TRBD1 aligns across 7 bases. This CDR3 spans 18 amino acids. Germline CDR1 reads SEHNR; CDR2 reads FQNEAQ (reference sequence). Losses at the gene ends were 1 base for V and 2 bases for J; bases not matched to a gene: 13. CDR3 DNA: TGTGCCAGCAGCTTAGTTCCGGGACAGAGGAGGGACAACTATGGCTACACCTTC. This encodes CASSLVPGQRRDNYGYTF.

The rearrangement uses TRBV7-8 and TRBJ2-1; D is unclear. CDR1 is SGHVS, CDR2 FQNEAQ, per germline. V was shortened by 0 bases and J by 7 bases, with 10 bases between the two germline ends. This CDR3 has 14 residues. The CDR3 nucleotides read TGTGCCAGCAGCTTAGCGAGGACGACGAATGAGCAGTTCTTC. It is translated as CASSLARTTNEQFF.

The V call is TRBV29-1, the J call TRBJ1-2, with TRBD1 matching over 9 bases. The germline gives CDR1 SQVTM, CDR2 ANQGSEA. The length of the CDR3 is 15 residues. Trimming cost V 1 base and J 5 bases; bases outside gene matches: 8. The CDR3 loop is CSVEGSDRGTYGYTF. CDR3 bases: TGCAGCGTTGAAGGTTCGGACAGGGGTACTTATGGCTACACCTTC.

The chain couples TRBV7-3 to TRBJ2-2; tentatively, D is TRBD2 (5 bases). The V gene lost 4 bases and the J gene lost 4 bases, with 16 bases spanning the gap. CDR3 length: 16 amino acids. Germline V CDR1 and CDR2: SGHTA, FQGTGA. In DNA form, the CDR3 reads TGTGCCAGCAGCTATACCGGTACTAGGTCCACCGGGGAGCTGTTTTTT. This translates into CASSYTGTRSTGELFF.

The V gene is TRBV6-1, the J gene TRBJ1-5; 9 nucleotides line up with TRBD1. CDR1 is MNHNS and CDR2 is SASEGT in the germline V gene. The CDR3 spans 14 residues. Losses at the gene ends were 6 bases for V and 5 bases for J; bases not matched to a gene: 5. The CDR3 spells CASRGQGYYQPQHF. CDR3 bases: TGTGCCAGCAGAGGACAGGGGTATTATCAGCCCCAGCATTTT.

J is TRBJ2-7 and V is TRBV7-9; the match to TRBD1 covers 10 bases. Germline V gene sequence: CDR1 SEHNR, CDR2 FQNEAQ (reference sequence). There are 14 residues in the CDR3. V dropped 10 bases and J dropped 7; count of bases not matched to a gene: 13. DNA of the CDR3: TGTGCCACCGCCGGGGGACAGGGGTTCGGGGAGCAGTACTTC. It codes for CATAGGQGFGEQYF.

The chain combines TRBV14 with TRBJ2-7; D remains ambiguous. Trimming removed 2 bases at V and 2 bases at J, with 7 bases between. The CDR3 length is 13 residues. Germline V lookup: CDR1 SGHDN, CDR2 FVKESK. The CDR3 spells CASSQIVPYEQYF. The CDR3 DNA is TGTGCCAGCAGCCAAATAGTGCCCTACGAGCAGTACTTC.